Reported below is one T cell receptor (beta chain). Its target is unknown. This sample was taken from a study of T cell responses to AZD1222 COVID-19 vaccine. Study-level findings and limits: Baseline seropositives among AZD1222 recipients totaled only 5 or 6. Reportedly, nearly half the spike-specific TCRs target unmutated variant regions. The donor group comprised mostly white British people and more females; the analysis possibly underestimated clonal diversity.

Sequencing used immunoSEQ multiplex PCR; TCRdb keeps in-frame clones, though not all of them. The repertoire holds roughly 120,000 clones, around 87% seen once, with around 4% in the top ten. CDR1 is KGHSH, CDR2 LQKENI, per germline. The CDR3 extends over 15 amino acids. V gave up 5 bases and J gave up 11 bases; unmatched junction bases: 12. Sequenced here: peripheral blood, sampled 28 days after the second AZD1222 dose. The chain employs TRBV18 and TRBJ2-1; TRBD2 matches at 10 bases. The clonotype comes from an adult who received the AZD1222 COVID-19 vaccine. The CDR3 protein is CASSRERGGRLKQFF. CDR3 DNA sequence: TGTGCCAGCTCAAGAGAGCGGGGGGGCCGGTTGAAGCAGTTCTTC. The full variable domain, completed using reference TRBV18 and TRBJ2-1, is NAGVMQNPRHLVRRRGQEARLRCSPMKGHSHVYWYRQLPEEGLKFMVYLQKENIIDESGMPKERFSAEFPKEGPSILRIQQVVRGDSAAYFCASSRERGGRLKQFFGPGTRLTVL.